The sequence of this T cell receptor beta chain was determined in a study of tumor-infiltrating lymphocytes in primary liver carcinoma. A constant-region primer primed TCR beta cDNA synthesis from roughly 500 ng of total RNA. Three nested multiplex PCR rounds, a slightly modified ARM-PCR method, built the TCR beta libraries. Each CDR3 protein is one row after TCRdb ran MiXCR on the multiplex PCR reads. Of approximately 53,000 distinct CDR3 sequences in the sample, approximately 80% were seen once. For this clonotype: Its antigen is not identified. Its ends do not fully match the called genes, so a read error is possible.

Overall study findings and caveats: The study found tumor-adjacent and tumor-blood pairs overlapped less than tumor region pairs. Present in all five tumor regions were only about 7-25% of the top clones.

Without any cell sorting, roughly 17-31 mg of bulk tissue yielded co-extracted RNA and DNA. The proportion of viable tumor cells exceeded 80% in every tumor sample. The sample consisted of liver tumor tissue from sampling region 5. Subset reported: tumor region T5, tumor centre. The TCR comes from a man aged 40-49 years with primary liver carcinoma and hepatitis B virus infection.

CDR3 loop: CASSAKQGSTDTQYF. CDR3 sequence (DNA): TGTGCCAGCAGCGCCAAACAGGGGAGCACAGATACGCAGTATTTC. The chain carries TRBV7-2 and TRBJ2-3; 7 bases are a match to TRBD1. CDR3 length: 15 residues. CDR1 and CDR2 (germline): SGHTA, FQGNSA.